A single sample gave rise to the 23 T cell receptor beta chains below, sequenced in a study of CD8+CD57+ T cells in acquired aplastic anemia (dated by TCRdb to the late 2010s). The instrument was an Illumina HiSeq 2000. Genomic DNA served as template for TCR beta VDJ combination and CDR3 sequence profiling. The public reads were quality trimmed at Q25 with fastp and then assembled into clones with MiXCR by TCRdb, keeping productive beta chains. When rows share a CDR3 protein, they turn into one entry using the most common DNA and genes. This sample is represented by 150,000 to 160,000 distinct CDR3 sequences; about 48% of them were singletons. In total, the top ten clones hold 9.5% to 15% of the sample. Patients chosen for sequencing had shown expansion of CD8+CD57+ cells by flow cytometry. Specimen: sorted CD4+, CD8+, or CD8+CD57+ T cells (not recorded which) from PBMCs. Every receptor here comes from a human donor with aplastic anemia.

The sample holds many counts of this clonotype. This rearrangement joins TRBV14 to TRBJ1-2, with D maybe TRBD1 (5 bases). CDR1 and CDR2 (germline): SGHDN, FVKESK. V lost 4 bases and J 0 bases, leaving 15 bases between the germline ends. CDR3 length: 16 residues. The CDR3 DNA follows: TGTGCCAGCAGCCGAGCCCTCCTGGGGGCTAACTATGGCTACACCTTC. Protein: CASSRALLGANYGYTF.

At least ten counts were recorded for this clonotype. The chain links TRBV19 to TRBJ1-3; maybe TRBD1 (6 bases). The V and J ends lost 5 bases and 3 bases respectively, with 11 bases between them. Germline-derived CDR1 and CDR2 are LNHDA and SQIVND (reference sequence). The CDR3 runs 14 residues. Here the CDR3 DNA reads TGTGCCAGTAGTTCCACAGGGTTTGGAAACACCATATATTTT. It translates to CASSSTGFGNTIYF. The whole variable domain, remainder taken from reference TRBV19 and TRBJ1-3, is DGGITQSPKYLFRKEGQNVTLSCEQNLNHDAMYWYRQDPGQGLRLIYYSQIVNDFQKGDIAEGYSVSREKKESFPLTVTSAQKNPTAFYLCASSSTGFGNTIYFGEGSWLTVV.

Turning to this clonotype: A much more abundant neighbour one base away suggests this may be a read error. The rearrangement joins TRBV5-6 to TRBJ1-2; 7 bases map to TRBD1. Germline CDR1 reads SGHDT; CDR2 reads YYEEEE. The CDR3 is made up of 14 amino acids. In nucleotides, the CDR3 is TGTACCAGCAGCTTGGGACAGCAAAATTATGGCTACACCTTC. Translation gives CTSSLGQQNYGYTF.

This clonotype occurred many times. The genes are TRBV12-3 or TRBV12-4 and TRBJ1-2; possibly TRBD1 for D (6 bases). The V end was cut by 7 bases, the J end by 4 bases, with 16 bases between. The CDR3 extends over 14 amino acids. CDR3 amino acids: CASTKGQLRYGYTF. For the CDR3, the DNA is TGTGCCAGCACCAAGGGACAACTTCGCTATGGCTACACCTTC.

This clonotype has just one count. The chain employs TRBV5-1 and TRBJ2-1, with D uncertain. The CDR3 loop spans 15 amino acids. Germline-derived CDR1 and CDR2 are SGHRS and YFSETQ. Trimming left V 5 bases short and J 1 base short, with 13 bases between. This CDR3 reads CASRWSVRSYNEQFF. The CDR3 DNA follows: TGCGCCAGCAGGTGGAGCGTTAGGTCCTACAATGAGCAGTTCTTC. Full variable domain (remainder filled in from reference TRBV5-1 and TRBJ2-1): KAGVTQTPRYLIKTRGQQVTLSCSPISGHRSVSWYQQTPGQGLQFLFEYFSETQRNKGNFPGRFSGRQFSNSRSEMNVSTLELGDSALYLCASRWSVRSYNEQFFGPGTRLTVL.

This clonotype was seen just once. The V and J genes are TRBV12-3 or TRBV12-4 and TRBJ2-1; D gene uncertain. The CDR3 sequence is 13 residues long. Trimming stripped 7 bases from V and 2 bases from J, with 9 bases between. As DNA, the CDR3 is TGTGCCAGCACTAAACAGCCCTACAATGAGCAGTTCTTC. It translates to CASTKQPYNEQFF.

The table lists this clonotype with many counts. This chain joins TRBV19 and TRBJ1-5; tentative D call: TRBD1 (6 bases). Trimming stripped 7 bases from V and 6 bases from J, with 22 bases between. This CDR3 is 16 amino acids long. From germline, CDR1 is LNHDA and CDR2 SQIVND (reference sequence). This CDR3 is CASTLGHGGVLQPQHF. The CDR3 DNA sequence: TGTGCCAGTACCTTGGGGCACGGGGGCGTTCTTCAGCCCCAGCATTTT.

This clonotype appeared many times. V is TRBV4-1 and J is TRBJ1-3; D is unclear. Germline CDR1 is MGHRA and CDR2 is YSYEKL. The CDR3 loop spans 15 amino acids. Trimming removed 0 bases at V and 0 bases at J, with 6 bases between. Written as DNA, the CDR3 is TGCGCCAGCAGCCAAGACCTCCTCTCTGGAAACACCATATATTTT. Amino acids: CASSQDLLSGNTIYF.

Ten or more counts support this clonotype. This chain links TRBV10-1 with TRBJ1-2; 7 positions agree with TRBD1. The V and J ends lost 4 bases and 3 bases, in that order; junction bases with no gene match: 8. The CDR3 consists of 15 residues. CDR1 WNHNN and CDR2 SYGVQD come from the germline V gene (reference sequence). The CDR3 DNA follows: TGCGCCAGCAGTGCATGGACAGGCGTGGACTATGGCTACACCTTC. Its translation is CASSAWTGVDYGYTF.

The rearrangement uses TRBV15 and TRBJ1-2; no clear D gene. CDR1 LNHNV and CDR2 YYDKDF come from the germline V gene (reference sequence). The CDR3 has 16 residues. V was cut by 5 bases and J by 0 bases, with 16 bases left in between. The CDR3 region is CATSGSDGFTNYGYTF. The CDR3 DNA reads TGTGCCACCAGCGGCTCGGACGGATTTACTAACTATGGCTACACCTTC.

The chain uses TRBV7-9 and TRBJ2-7; D possibly corresponds to TRBD2 (6 bases). The CDR3 loop spans 14 amino acids. With 6 bases removed from V and 3 bases from J, the gap between germline ends came to 15 bases. In germline, CDR1 is SEHNR, CDR2 FQNEAQ (reference sequence). The CDR3 reads CASRPPGSSYEQYF. The CDR3 nucleotides read TGTGCCAGCAGGCCCCCCGGGAGCAGCTACGAGCAGTACTTC.

This clonotype showed up many times. The V gene is TRBV6-1, the J gene TRBJ2-3; D may be TRBD2 (5 bases). There are 13 residues in the CDR3. Germline values: CDR1 MNHNS, CDR2 SASEGT. The ends were cut back, 8 bases at V and 2 bases at J, with 11 bases in the middle. CDR3 DNA: TGTGCCAGCTGTAGCGCTTACACAGATACGCAGTATTTT. Translating gives CASCSAYTDTQYF.

This clonotype showed up many times. The chain has TRBV4-2 and TRBJ1-2; possibly TRBD1 for D (6 bases). The germline V gene encodes CDR1 LGHNA and CDR2 YNFKEQ. This CDR3 comprises 16 residues. Trimming took off 1 base at V and 6 bases at J, with 18 bases between the two ends. The CDR3 nucleotides are TGTGCCAGCAGCCAAGGACGGGGGGCCAGCTCCGATGGCTACACCTTC. Protein sequence: CASSQGRGASSDGYTF.

The table lists this clonotype with a count of one. The chain combines TRBV20-1 with TRBJ2-5; D remains ambiguous. Germline V gene data show CDR1 as DFQATT and CDR2 as SNEGSKA (reference sequence). V lost 6 bases and J 0 bases, leaving 11 bases between the germline ends. The CDR3 spans 13 residues. The CDR3 spells CSARHLNQETQYF. DNA of the CDR3: TGCAGTGCCAGACACCTGAACCAAGAGACCCAGTACTTC.

This clonotype was found many times. This chain uses TRBV12-3 or TRBV12-4 with TRBJ2-2, with unresolved D. CDR3 length: 14 residues. The V end lost 3 bases, the J end lost 7 bases, and 12 bases lay between the germline ends. CDR3 DNA: TGTGCCAGCAGTTTTGGTGCTAGGATCGGGGAGCTGTTTTTT. Translated: CASSFGARIGELFF.

The table lists this clonotype with many counts. The V and J genes are TRBV20-1 and TRBJ2-5; 10 bases align to TRBD2. CDR1 and CDR2 (germline): DFQATT, SNEGSKA (reference sequence). The V and J ends lost 0 bases and 4 bases, in that order; junction bases with no gene match: 11. CDR3 length: 17 amino acids. CDR3 DNA sequence: TGCAGTGCTAGAGATCTGCTAGCGGGGGCGATGGGAGAGACCCAGTACTTC. It yields the protein CSARDLLAGAMGETQYF.

In the case of this clonotype: A clone one base away is much larger, so this may be a read error. The rearrangement uses TRBV28 and TRBJ1-6; 7 nucleotides align to TRBD1. The germline gives CDR1 MDHEN, CDR2 SYDVKM. The CDR3 has 15 amino acids. The DNA for the CDR3 is TGTGCCAGCAGCCTTACAGGGGTTAGTTTTACACCCCTCCGCTTT. Translated, it gives CASSLTGVSFTPLRF.

CDR3 nucleotides: TGCAGTGCGGGAGGCTACACCTTC. Its translation: CSAGGYTF. The chain couples TRBV20-1 to TRBJ1-2; the D is unclear. The germline V gene has CDR1 DFQATT and CDR2 SNEGSKA (reference sequence). Trimming pared 6 bases from V and 8 bases from J, leaving 4 bases between. CDR3 length: 8 amino acids.

The chain carries TRBV5-6 and TRBJ2-7, with 9 bases fitting TRBD1. The ends lost 1 base at V and 4 bases at J; junction bases unmatched: 9. The length of the CDR3 is 16 residues. The V gene's germline CDR1 is SGHDT and CDR2 YYEEEE. The CDR3 reads CASSLRGTGYAYEQYF. The CDR3 nucleotides read TGTGCCAGCAGCTTGCGAGGGACAGGGTACGCTTACGAGCAGTACTTC.

V usage is TRBV25-1 and J usage is TRBJ1-1, with TRBD1 identical over 11 bases. This CDR3 contains 17 residues. V shed 3 bases, J shed 4 bases, and the junction held 10 bases outside the gene matches. Germline loops: CDR1 MGHDK, CDR2 SYGVNS. The CDR3 coding sequence is TGTGCCAGCAGTGACGCTTCGGGACAGGGGGGAGTCACTGAAGCTTTCTTT. This sequence encodes CASSDASGQGGVTEAFF. The full variable domain, completed using reference TRBV25-1 and TRBJ1-1, is EADIYQTPRYLVIGTGKKITLECSQTMGHDKMYWYQQDPGMELHLIHYSYGVNSTEKGDLSSESTVSRIRTEHFPLTLESARPSHTSQYLCASSDASGQGGVTEAFFGQGTRLTVV.

This clonotype was counted between two and nine times. The CDR3 reads CAISESRGGTPLHF. The CDR3 nucleotides are TGTGCCATCAGTGAGTCTCGCGGGGGGACACCCCTCCACTTT. The rearrangement joins TRBV10-3 to TRBJ1-6; perhaps TRBD1 as D (5 bases). V was cut by 0 bases and J by 11 bases, with 11 bases left in between. The V gene's germline CDR1 is ENHRY and CDR2 SYGVKD. The CDR3 runs 14 residues.

This chain connects TRBV9 to TRBJ2-3, with 8 nucleotides matching TRBD2. CDR3 length equals 14 residues. V trimming: 1 base; J trimming: 4 bases; junction bases outside the gene matches: 2. The V gene's germline CDR1 is SGDLS and CDR2 YYNGEE. The CDR3 DNA follows: TGTGCCAGCAGCGTATACGGGGGGGCAGATACGCAGTATTTT. This encodes CASSVYGGADTQYF. The complete variable domain, with remaining parts taken from reference TRBV9 and TRBJ2-3, reads DSGVTQTPKHLITATGQRVTLRCSPRSGDLSVYWYQQSLDQGLQFLIQYYNGEERAKGNILERFSAQQFPDLHSELNLSSLELGDSALYFCASSVYGGADTQYFGPGTRLTVL.

Regarding this clonotype: Since a much larger clone is just one base distant, this may be a read error. It is likely a read error, because the conserved phenylalanine at the end of the CDR3 is missing. The V call is TRBV10-3, the J call TRBJ2-1; 7 positions match TRBD2. The germline gives CDR1 ENHRY, CDR2 SYGVKD. This CDR3 spans 14 amino acids. CDR3 sequence reads: CASSWGGSYNEQFS. In DNA form, the CDR3 reads TGTGCCAGCAGTTGGGGGGGGTCCTACAATGAGCAGTTCTCC.